This T cell receptor beta chain was obtained from a study of blood T cell repertoires in COVID-19 (dated by TCRdb to the early 2020s). Context from the whole study: Samples from collaborators originated in the United States, Italy and Spain and spanned both the acute and convalescent phases of COVID-19. The repertoires were released in a freely available public database intended as a resource for research on the immune response to SARS-CoV-2. The material from the prospective study consisted of cDNA or gDNA derived from T cells, B-cell-depleted T cells, or PBMCs. Samples were obtained from the ongoing ImmuneRACE study (first 160 participants) and from over a thousand subjects provided by 6 global collaborators. Where available, HLA class I and class II types were taken from metadata supplied by the sample provider and were not determined by assay-based typing. Sample metadata almost always included a de-identified subject ID, COVID-19 status, age in years and sex. The dataset comprised deeply sampled blood TCRbeta repertoires from subjects exposed to, actively infected with, or recovered from COVID-19.

Trimming removed 0 bases from V and 6 bases from J; the gene matches leave 10 bases unexplained. Including the terminal cysteine and phenylalanine, the CDR3 comprises 18 residues. Solely the CDR3 DNA is kept, with 54 bases framed from the first base. Looking up the germline V gene yields CDR1 LGHNA and CDR2 YSLEER. At one collaborating source in Seattle, patients were enrolled during active infection and were followed longitudinally through the course of disease. Collaborating institutions collected whole blood in K2EDTA tubes following their own protocols. For TCRbeta analysis, collaborator samples were shipped as frozen whole blood, as isolated PBMCs, or as DNA extracted from either sample type. Remarks on this clone: This receptor's antigen is unknown. No base-level quality is on record; no much larger clone is a single base apart.

TCRbeta CDR3 regions were amplified from genomic DNA by means of the immunoSEQ Assay, a bias-controlled multiplex PCR. The authors' pipeline ran thus. Nucleated cell counts per sample were estimated from amplification of reference gene primers within the assay. To quantify the absolute abundance of each unique TCRbeta CDR3 rearrangement, sequence reads were collapsed and filtered. For each sample, productive Simpson clonality was calculated as the square root of Simpson's diversity index across productive rearrangements. Not all clones reach the TCRdb copy of this immuneACCESS table, which keeps in-frame sequences only. Checked studies attribute under half of the gap to unresolved V genes and leave the rest unexplained. Clone size and V and J calls were adopted from that table, with D and trimming inferred from the DNA. The sample records roughly 330,000 clones, roughly 86% of which are singletons. The ten most abundant clones make up roughly 8.9% of the sample.

Paper-wide results and their limitations: The quantity of clinical and demographic metadata differed by source and by participant and was supplied without curation.

The V and J segments used are TRBV4-3 and TRBJ2-3; TRBD2 lines up with 12 middle nucleotides. The receptor was isolated from a man younger than 40 with COVID-19, enrolled during active disease. Sequenced input: peripheral blood. The CDR3: CASSQDWGLAGSWDTQYF. The nucleotides read TGCGCCAGCAGCCAAGATTGGGGACTAGCGGGTTCATGGGATACGCAGTATTTT.